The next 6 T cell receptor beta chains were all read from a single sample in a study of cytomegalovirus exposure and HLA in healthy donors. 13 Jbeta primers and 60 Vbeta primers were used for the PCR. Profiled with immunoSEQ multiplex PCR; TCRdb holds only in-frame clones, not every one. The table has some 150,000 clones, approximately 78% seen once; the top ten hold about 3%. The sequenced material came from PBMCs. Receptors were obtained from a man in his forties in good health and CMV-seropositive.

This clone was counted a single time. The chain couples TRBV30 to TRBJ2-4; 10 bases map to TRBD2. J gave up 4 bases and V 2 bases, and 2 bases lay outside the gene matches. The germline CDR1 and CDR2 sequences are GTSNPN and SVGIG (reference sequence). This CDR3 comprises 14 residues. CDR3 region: CAWSMTSGKNIQYF. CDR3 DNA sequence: TGTGCCTGGAGTATGACTAGCGGGAAAAACATTCAGTACTTC.

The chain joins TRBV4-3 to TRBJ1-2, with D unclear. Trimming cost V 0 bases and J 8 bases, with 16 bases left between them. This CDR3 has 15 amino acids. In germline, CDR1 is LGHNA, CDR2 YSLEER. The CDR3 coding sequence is TGCGCCAGCAGCCAAGAGTACCCATCTCTCGCGGGCTACACCTTC. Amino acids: CASSQEYPSLAGYTF.

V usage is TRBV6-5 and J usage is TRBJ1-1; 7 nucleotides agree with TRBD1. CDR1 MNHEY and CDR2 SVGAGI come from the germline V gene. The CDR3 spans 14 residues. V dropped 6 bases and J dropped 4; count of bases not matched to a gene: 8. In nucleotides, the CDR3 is TGTGCCAGCAGCTCGACAGGGAGCGGCACTGAAGCTTTCTTT. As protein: CASSSTGSGTEAFF.

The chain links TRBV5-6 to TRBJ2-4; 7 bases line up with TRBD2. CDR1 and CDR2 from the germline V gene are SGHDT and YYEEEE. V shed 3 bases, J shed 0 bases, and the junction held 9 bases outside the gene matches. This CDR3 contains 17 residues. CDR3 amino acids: CASSSISGRIAKNIQYF. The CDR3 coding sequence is TGTGCCAGCAGCTCAATTAGCGGGCGAATAGCCAAAAACATTCAGTACTTC.

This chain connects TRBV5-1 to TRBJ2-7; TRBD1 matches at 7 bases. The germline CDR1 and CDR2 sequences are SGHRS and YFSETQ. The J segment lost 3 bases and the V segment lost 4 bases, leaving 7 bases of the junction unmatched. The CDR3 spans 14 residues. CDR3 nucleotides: TGCGCCAGCAGCCCGACCGGGACAGTCTACGAGCAGTACTTC. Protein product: CASSPTGTVYEQYF.

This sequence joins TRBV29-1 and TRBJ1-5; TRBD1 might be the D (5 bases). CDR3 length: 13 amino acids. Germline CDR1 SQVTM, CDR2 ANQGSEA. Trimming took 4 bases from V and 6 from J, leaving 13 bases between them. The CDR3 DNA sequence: TGCAGCGTTGTTTTAGACAGTCTTCAGCCCCAGCATTTT. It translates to CSVVLDSLQPQHF.